The T cell receptor (beta chain) described here comes from a study of T cell repertoires in cytomegalovirus infection. The wider study: HLA-B-restricted CMV epitopes that are well studied were used alongside recently identified HLA-C-restricted ones. Indications of both CMV infection and matching HLA type were provided by public TCR beta signatures.

MiXCR was run by TCRdb on the reads, yielding one entry per CDR3 protein. Of around 430,000 distinct CDR3 sequences listed, approximately 42% are singletons. For this clonotype: Antigen specificity is unknown.

Whole-study results and caveats: Ex vivo, HLA-C-restricted CMV-specific TCR beta clonotypes prevailed over the rest of the response. Identification of carriers of CMV plus the relevant HLA was achieved through cumulative public TCR beta family frequency.

This material consisted of cultured PBMCs, taken from culture after CMV antigen stimulation. The source of this sequence is a human donor in good health (CMV status not recorded). Some clones in this sample may be carry-over from other donors' samples.

The CDR3 DNA reads as TGTGCCACCAGCAGATCCGGGACAGGGGGCAATGAGCAGTTCTTC. Translation: CATSRSGTGGNEQFF. This chain joins TRBV15 and TRBJ2-1, with 11 bases aligning to TRBD1. Germline-derived CDR1 and CDR2 are LNHNV and YYDKDF (reference sequence). V gave up 2 bases and J gave up 6 bases; unmatched junction bases: 3. This CDR3 is built from 15 residues.